These 3 T cell receptor beta chains originate from one sample sequenced in a study of spatial heterogeneity in lung cancer. Study conclusions and caveats: Tumor mutation count correlated with how many alpha and beta TCRs expanded intratumorally.

Time point of the sample: sample taken at primary tumor resection. No antigen has been assigned to these receptors. MiXCR, applied by TCRdb to the 5' RACE reads, yields one record per CDR3 protein. The sample carries more than 20,000 distinct CDR3 sequences, under 3.5% recorded once. The sequences come from lung tumor tissue, collected at surgery. These receptors all stem from a male donor with early-stage non-small cell lung cancer.

This clonotype showed up many times. The chain links TRBV20-1 to TRBJ1-4; tentatively, D is TRBD1 (6 bases). CDR1 is DFQATT and CDR2 is SNEGSKA in the germline V gene (reference sequence). The CDR3 has 12 amino acids. The CDR3 spells CSSRGPGEKLFF. The CDR3 region has the DNA TGCAGCTCCCGGGGGCCGGGTGAAAAACTGTTTTTT.

This clonotype appeared many times. The gene calls are TRBV7-9 and TRBJ1-4; perhaps TRBD1 as D (6 bases). Germline loops: CDR1 SEHNR, CDR2 FQNEAQ (reference sequence). CDR3 length: 17 amino acids. The V gene lost 0 bases and the J gene lost 8 bases, with 19 bases spanning the gap. The CDR3 spells CASSLAQLTGGREKLFF. CDR3 coding DNA: TGTGCCAGCAGCTTAGCCCAACTGACTGGGGGGCGAGAAAAACTGTTTTTT.

This clonotype is deemed medium-sized (0.01 to 0.1%). The chain joins TRBV20-1 to TRBJ2-7, with 8 bases that match TRBD1. The CDR3 consists of 14 residues. CDR1 is DFQATT and CDR2 is SNEGSKA in the germline V gene (reference sequence). V dropped 5 bases and J dropped 1; count of bases not matched to a gene: 7. The CDR3 DNA reads as TGCAGTGCTCACAGGGGGAAGGGTTCCTACGAGCAGTACTTC. Its protein product is CSAHRGKGSYEQYF.